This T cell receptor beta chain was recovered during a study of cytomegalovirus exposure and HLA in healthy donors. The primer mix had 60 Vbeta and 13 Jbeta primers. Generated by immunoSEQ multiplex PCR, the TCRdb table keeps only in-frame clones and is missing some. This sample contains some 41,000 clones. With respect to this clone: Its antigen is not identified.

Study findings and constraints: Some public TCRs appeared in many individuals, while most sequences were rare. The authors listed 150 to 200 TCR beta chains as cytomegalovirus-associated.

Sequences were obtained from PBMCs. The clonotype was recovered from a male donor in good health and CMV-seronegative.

For the CDR3, the DNA is TGTGCCAGCAGCGTTGGGACAGGTTTCATGAACACTGAAGCTTTCTTT. The encoded protein is CASSVGTGFMNTEAFF. V is TRBV7-3 and J is TRBJ1-1, with 8 nucleotides matching TRBD1. Germline V CDR1 and CDR2: SGHTA, FQGTGA. V lost 5 bases, J lost 0 bases, and 8 bases stayed unmatched. This CDR3 has 16 residues.